The T cell receptor (beta chain) under discussion was sequenced for a study of a mutant IDH1 vaccine in newly diagnosed glioma (TCRdb year 2021). Background for the entire study: Vaccination was initiated 4-6 weeks after radiotherapy alone, or concurrently with temozolomide cycles in the chemotherapy-containing groups. Of the 25 to 40 treated patients, approximately 62% were male and approximately 40% were female, and the mean age was approximately 39 years. Before enrollment, patients had received standard therapy of radiotherapy alone, temozolomide alone, or radiochemotherapy with temozolomide; most received the combination. The week-35 safety follow-up was designated visit V12, and the week-47 end of study was designated visit V13. Peripheral blood was drawn at six visits: V03 (baseline), V05, V07, V10, V12 and V13. Longitudinal TCRB deep sequencing was performed for roughly 25 treated patients wherever samples were available for exploratory analyses.

Turning to this clone: No antigen is known for it. There are no base qualities to consult, and no much larger clone falls within one base.

The full study reports these points: Pseudoprogression seemed to be unrelated to changes in the top peripheral T cell clonotypes found by TCRB sequencing. PBMC samples for TCRB deep sequencing were selected based on availability. According to the authors, sample limitations meant that analyses of patient blood samples could not be reproduced. Immune responses induced by the vaccine were seen in about 93% of patients across multiple MHC alleles.

Receptor libraries were prepared by the immunoSEQ multiplex PCR assay. Following the manufacturer's protocol, the hsTCRB Kit was used to amplify rearranged TCR beta chain sequences. Sequencing of TCRB libraries was carried out on an Illumina MiSeq. On the study's bioinformatics: Demultiplexing, trimming and gene mapping were performed with the kit vendor's proprietary platform. What TCRdb holds here is the immuneACCESS table cut down to in-frame rearrangements. Part of the clones is not present; checked against another copy, under half of the missing clones reflect an unresolved V gene, and the others are unexplained. That table gives V, J and clone size, and the DNA gave D and trimming. This sample comprises almost 95,000 clones, around nine tenths of them detected only once. The top ten hold 0.77% of the sample. In light of the paper, this sample's time point label describes: week 47, end of study. Each vaccine dose was 300 ug of a 20-mer mutant IDH1 peptide in Montanide, given subcutaneously with topical imiquimod. Patients were given eight vaccinations, in weeks 1, 3, 5, 7, 11, 15, 19 and 23, which matched visits V03 through V10. Donors had newly diagnosed WHO grade 3 or 4 IDH1-mutant astrocytomas with loss of nuclear ATRX. The samples were drawn from NOA16, a multicentre, single-arm, open-label phase I trial in Germany that tested a mutant IDH1 peptide vaccine in humans for the first time. Genomic DNA for TCRB sequencing was extracted from EDTA blood using the DNeasy Blood and Tissue Kit.

From the germline V gene, CDR1 is SNHLY and CDR2 is FYNNEI. V sheds 6 bases and J sheds 2 bases, leaving 13 bases between their ends. The CDR3 contains 14 residues, cysteine and phenylalanine counted. Only the CDR3 region is kept as DNA, spanning 42 bases read in frame from base 1. The chain is made from TRBV2 and TRBJ2-5, and TRBD1 may be the D gene, going by 6 matching bases. The sequencing used PBMCs, collected from a glioma patient whose treatment included an IDH1 peptide vaccine. The receptor was derived from a woman aged 45-59 years with glioma. The CDR3 region has the sequence CASRENRDQETQYF. The DNA sequence is given as TGTGCCAGCAGGGAGAACAGGGATCAAGAGACCCAGTACTTC.